A selection of T cell receptor beta chains follows, all from one sample in a study of T-cell reconstitution after alpha-beta-depleted transplantation in children. TCRdb used MiXCR to reprocess the PCR reads, holding one entry per CDR3 protein. Of 440,000 or so distinct CDR3 sequences in the sample, about a tenth are singletons; the top ten hold 5% to 6.5%. Specimen: PBMCs from the stem cell graft donor, collected from the stem cell graft. These receptors came from a human donor who donated a stem cell graft to a child with acute myeloid leukemia. CDR3s include the opening cysteine and the closing phenylalanine or tryptophan. D genes are given only for firm matches. Some rows have no size entry. The others give once, few or many, or a class for an expanded clone.

length	size	J	D	V	DNA	CDR3
15	few	TRBJ2-1	TRBD1	TRBV4-3	TGCGCCAGCAGCCACGGGGCAGGGGGAAACAATGAGCAGTTCTTC	CASSHGAGGNNEQFF
15	few	TRBJ2-2	TRBD1	TRBV7-6	TGTGCCAGCAGGAAACAGGGGCAGGACACCGGGGAGCTGTTTTTT	CASRKQGQDTGELFF
13	many	TRBJ2-5	TRBD2	TRBV20-1	TGCAGTGCTAGCGGGGGGGCCGAAGAGACCCAGTACTTC	CSASGGAEETQYF
16	many	TRBJ2-3	TRBD2	TRBV20-1	TGCAGTGCTAGAGATCAACTAGCGGGGCCCACAGATACGCAGTATTTT	CSARDQLAGPTDTQYF
12	few	TRBJ2-5	-	TRBV29-1	TGCAGCGTGCTACAGAAACAAGAGACCCAGTACTTC	CSVLQKQETQYF
16	-	TRBJ1-6	-	TRBV9	TGTGCCAGCAGCGTGGGGAGGGGGTTGTCGAATTCACCCCTCCACTTT	CASSVGRGLSNSPLHF
15	many	TRBJ2-3	TRBD2	TRBV7-9	TGTGCCAGCAGCTTAGCGCGGGGGGGTACAGATACGCAGTATTTT	CASSLARGGTDTQYF
14	-	TRBJ2-1	-	TRBV10-2	TGCGCCAGCAGTGAGTCTCCCAGGTTCAATGAGCAGTTCTTC	CASSESPRFNEQFF
16	-	TRBJ2-2	TRBD1	TRBV11-1	TGTGCCAGCAGCTCGGGACAGGGGGGATACACCGGGGAGCTGTTTTTT	CASSSGQGGYTGELFF
14	-	TRBJ2-7	-	TRBV12-3/TRBV12-4	TGTGCCAGCAGTTCCGGGACTGACCGCTACGAGCAGTACTTC	CASSSGTDRYEQYF
16	many	TRBJ2-5	TRBD2	TRBV5-1	TGCGCCAGCAGCTTGGGGACTAGCGGGATCCAAGAGACCCAGTACTTC	CASSLGTSGIQETQYF
16	-	TRBJ2-3	-	TRBV4-2	TGTGCCAGCAGCCAAAGGGCCAGGGAAAGCACAGATACGCAGTATTTT	CASSQRARESTDTQYF
16	few	TRBJ2-6	TRBD1	TRBV5-5	TGTGCCAGCAGCTGGACAGGGGGCTCTGGGGCCAACGTCCTGACTTTC	CASSWTGGSGANVLTF
15	few	TRBJ2-3	-	TRBV3-1	TGTGCCAGCAGCCAAGATCATAGGGTAGCAGATACGCAGTATTTT	CASSQDHRVADTQYF
15	many	TRBJ2-1	-	TRBV11-2	TGTGCCAGCAGCCCTCGGGCCTGGGGTGCCAATGAGCAGTTCTTC	CASSPRAWGANEQFF
13	few	TRBJ2-5	-	TRBV29-1	TGCAGCGTTGTCCACATCGAACGAGAGACCCAGTACTTC	CSVVHIERETQYF
12	few	TRBJ1-2	-	TRBV4-2	TGTGCCAGCAGCCAAAACGACAATGGCTACACCTTC	CASSQNDNGYTF
15	-	TRBJ2-5	-	TRBV20-1	TGCAGTGCTCACATCGTGGGACAACGGGGAGAGACCCAGTACTTC	CSAHIVGQRGETQYF
14	-	TRBJ2-5	-	TRBV5-1	TGCGCCAGCAGAATTAATGGACCGAAAGAGACCCAGTACTTC	CASRINGPKETQYF
16	-	TRBJ1-4	-	TRBV5-1	TGCGCCAGCAGCTTGGTCGCAGGATCAACTAATGAAAAACTGTTTTTT	CASSLVAGSTNEKLFF
16	-	TRBJ2-7	TRBD2	TRBV20-1	TGCAGTGCTAACAGAATGGGGACTAGCGGGAGCCACGAGCAGTACTTC	CSANRMGTSGSHEQYF
15	few	TRBJ1-2	-	TRBV6-1	TGTGCCAGCAGTGCCGGGGGGCGCGGGGTATATGGCTACACCTTC	CASSAGGRGVYGYTF